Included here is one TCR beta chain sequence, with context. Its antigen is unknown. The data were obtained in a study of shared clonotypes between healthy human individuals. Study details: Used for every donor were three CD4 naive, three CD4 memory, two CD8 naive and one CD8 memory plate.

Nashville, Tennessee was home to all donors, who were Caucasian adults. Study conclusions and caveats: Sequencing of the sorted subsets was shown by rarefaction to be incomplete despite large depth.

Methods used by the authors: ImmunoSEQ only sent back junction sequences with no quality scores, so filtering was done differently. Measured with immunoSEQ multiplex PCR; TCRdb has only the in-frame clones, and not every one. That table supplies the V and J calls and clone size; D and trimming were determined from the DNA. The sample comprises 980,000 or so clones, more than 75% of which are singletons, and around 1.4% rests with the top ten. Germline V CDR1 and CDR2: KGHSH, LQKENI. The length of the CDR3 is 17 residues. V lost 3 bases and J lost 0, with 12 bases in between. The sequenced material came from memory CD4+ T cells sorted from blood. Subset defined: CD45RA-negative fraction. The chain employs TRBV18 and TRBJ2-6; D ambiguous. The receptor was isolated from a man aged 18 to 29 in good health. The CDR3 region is CASSPWSDFSGANVLTF. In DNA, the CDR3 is TGTGCCAGCTCACCGTGGTCAGACTTCTCTGGGGCCAACGTCCTGACTTTC. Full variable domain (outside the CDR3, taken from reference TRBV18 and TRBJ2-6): NAGVMQNPRHLVRRRGQEARLRCSPMKGHSHVYWYRQLPEEGLKFMVYLQKENIIDESGMPKERFSAEFPKEGPSILRIQQVVRGDSAAYFCASSPWSDFSGANVLTFGAGSRLTVL.